The clone carrying this TCR beta chain was observed a few times. What it binds is unknown. CDR3 size: 14 residues. V shed 4 bases, J shed 7 bases, and the junction held 6 bases outside the gene matches. Germline V gene sequence: CDR1 SQVTM, CDR2 ANQGSEA. This sample is part of a study of vaccination and CD4 T cells after COVID-19. The study's findings and limits: For SARS-CoV-2-reactive clonotypes, the median went from approximately 21 to 38, a nonsignificant increase. It was found that, in convalescent patients, 304 of 307 vaccine-specific clones were spike mono-reactive.

Sample treatment: roughly ten-day PBMC culture with coronavirus spike peptide pools or control peptides (ViraFEST assay). Investigators obtained the unexposed donor's CD4+ T cells before the COVID-19 pandemic (2011-2018). With the Oncomine TCR Beta short-read assay, DNA from cultured CD4+ T cells was sequenced. Genomic DNA extraction was carried out from cultured CD4+ T cells. Via MiXCR, TCRdb re-called the PCR reads, giving one row per CDR3 protein. The data show more than 8,500 distinct CDR3 sequences, 28% seen once. Sequencing was carried out using CD4+ T cells from blood, cultured in vitro. V gene TRBV29-1 combines with J gene TRBJ2-2; 10 bases are shared with TRBD2. The source of this sequence is a human donor in good health. CDR3 bases: TGCAGCGTTGTAGTAGCGGGAGGTAACGGGGAGCTGTTTTTT. It specifies CSVVVAGGNGELFF.